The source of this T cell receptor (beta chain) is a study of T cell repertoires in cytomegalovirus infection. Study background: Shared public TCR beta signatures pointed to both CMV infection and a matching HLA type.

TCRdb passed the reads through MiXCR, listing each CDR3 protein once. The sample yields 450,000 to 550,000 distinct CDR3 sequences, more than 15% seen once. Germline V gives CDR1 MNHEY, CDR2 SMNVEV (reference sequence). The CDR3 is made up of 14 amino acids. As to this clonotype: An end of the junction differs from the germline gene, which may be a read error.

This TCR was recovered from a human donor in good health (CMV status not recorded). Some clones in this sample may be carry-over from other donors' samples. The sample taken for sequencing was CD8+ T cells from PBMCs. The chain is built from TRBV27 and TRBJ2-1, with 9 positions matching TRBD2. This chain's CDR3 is CASSLTSGYNERFF. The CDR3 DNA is TGTGCCAGCAGTTTGACTAGCGGTTACAATGAGCGGTTCTTC.